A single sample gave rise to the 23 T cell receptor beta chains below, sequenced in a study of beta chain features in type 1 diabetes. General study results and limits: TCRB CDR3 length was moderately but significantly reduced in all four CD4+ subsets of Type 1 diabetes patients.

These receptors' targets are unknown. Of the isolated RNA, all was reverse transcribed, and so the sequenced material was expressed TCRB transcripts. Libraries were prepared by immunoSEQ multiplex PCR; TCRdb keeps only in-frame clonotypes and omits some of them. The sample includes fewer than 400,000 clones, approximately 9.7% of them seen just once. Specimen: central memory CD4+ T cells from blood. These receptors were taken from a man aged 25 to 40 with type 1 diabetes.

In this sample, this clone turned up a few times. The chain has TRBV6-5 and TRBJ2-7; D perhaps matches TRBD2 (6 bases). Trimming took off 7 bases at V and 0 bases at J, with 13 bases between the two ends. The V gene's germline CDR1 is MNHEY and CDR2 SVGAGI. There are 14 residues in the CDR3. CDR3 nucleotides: TGTGCCAGCATGCGGGGCCTGAGCTCCTACGAGCAGTACTTC. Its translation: CASMRGLSSYEQYF.

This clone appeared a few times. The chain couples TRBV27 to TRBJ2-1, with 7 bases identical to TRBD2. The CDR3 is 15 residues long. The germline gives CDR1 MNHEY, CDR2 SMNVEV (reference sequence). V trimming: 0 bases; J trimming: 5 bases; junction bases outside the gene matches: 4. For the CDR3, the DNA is TGTGCCAGCAGTTTATCGAGACTAGCCCACAATGAGCAGTTCTTC. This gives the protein CASSLSRLAHNEQFF.

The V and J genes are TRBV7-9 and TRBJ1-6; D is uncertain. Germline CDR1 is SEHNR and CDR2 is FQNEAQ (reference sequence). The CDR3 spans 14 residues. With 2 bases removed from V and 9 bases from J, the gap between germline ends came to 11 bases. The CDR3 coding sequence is TGTGCCAGCAGCTTAAGTTTTGCTGGTTCACCCCTCCACTTT. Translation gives CASSLSFAGSPLHF.

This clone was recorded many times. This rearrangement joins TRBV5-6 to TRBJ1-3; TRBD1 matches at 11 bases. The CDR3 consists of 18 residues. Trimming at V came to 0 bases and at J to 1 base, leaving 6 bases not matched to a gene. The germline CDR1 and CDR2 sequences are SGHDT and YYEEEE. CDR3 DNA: TGTGCCAGCAGCTTGGTCTCCGGACAGGGGGCTTCTGGAAACACCATATATTTT. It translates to CASSLVSGQGASGNTIYF.

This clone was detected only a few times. CDR3 amino acids: CASSLWWETTGGYTF. CDR3 coding DNA: TGTGCCAGCAGCTTGTGGTGGGAGACGACGGGTGGCTACACCTTC. The chain couples TRBV5-4 to TRBJ1-2; D remains ambiguous. The CDR3 covers 15 residues. The germline CDR1 and CDR2 sequences are SGHNT and YYREEE (reference sequence). Trimming took off 1 base at V and 7 bases at J, with 17 bases between the two ends.

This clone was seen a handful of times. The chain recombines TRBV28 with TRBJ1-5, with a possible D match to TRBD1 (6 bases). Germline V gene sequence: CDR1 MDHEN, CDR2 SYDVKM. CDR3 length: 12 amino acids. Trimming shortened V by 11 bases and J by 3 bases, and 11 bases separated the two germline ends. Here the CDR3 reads CAGRGNNQPQHF. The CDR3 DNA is TGTGCCGGGAGGGGGAACAATCAGCCCCAGCATTTT.

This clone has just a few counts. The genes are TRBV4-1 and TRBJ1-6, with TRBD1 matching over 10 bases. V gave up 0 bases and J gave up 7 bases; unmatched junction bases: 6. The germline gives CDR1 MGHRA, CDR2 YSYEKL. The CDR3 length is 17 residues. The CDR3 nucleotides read TGCGCCAGCAGCCAAGATCGGGACAGGGGCACAAATTCACCCCTCCACTTT. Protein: CASSQDRDRGTNSPLHF.

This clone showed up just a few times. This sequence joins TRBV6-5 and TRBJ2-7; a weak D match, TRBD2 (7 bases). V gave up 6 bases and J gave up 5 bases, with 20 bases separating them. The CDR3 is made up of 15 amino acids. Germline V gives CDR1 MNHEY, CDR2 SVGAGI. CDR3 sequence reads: CASSQRRGGAHEQYF. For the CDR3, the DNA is TGTGCCAGCAGCCAACGCAGGGGAGGGGCACACGAGCAGTACTTC.

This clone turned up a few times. DNA for the CDR3: TGTGCCAGCAGTGGGGCTAATCAGCCCCAGCATTTT. Translating gives CASSGANQPQHF. J is TRBJ1-5 and V is TRBV2; D unclear. CDR1 and CDR2 from the germline V gene are SNHLY and FYNNEI. With 4 bases removed from V and 4 bases from J, the gap between germline ends came to 5 bases. The CDR3 consists of 12 residues.

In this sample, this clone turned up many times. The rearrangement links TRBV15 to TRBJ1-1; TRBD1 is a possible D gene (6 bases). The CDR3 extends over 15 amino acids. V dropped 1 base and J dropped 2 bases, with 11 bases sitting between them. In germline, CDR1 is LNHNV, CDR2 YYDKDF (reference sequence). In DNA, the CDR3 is TGTGCCACCAGCAGAGTCCAGGGGACAAACACTGAAGCTTTCTTT. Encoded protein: CATSRVQGTNTEAFF.

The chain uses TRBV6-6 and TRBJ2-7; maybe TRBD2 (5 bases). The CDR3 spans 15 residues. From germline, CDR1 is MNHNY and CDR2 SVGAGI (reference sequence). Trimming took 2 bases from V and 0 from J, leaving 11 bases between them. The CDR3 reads CASSYIQGSSYEQYF. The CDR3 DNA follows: TGTGCCAGCAGTTACATTCAAGGGAGCTCCTACGAGCAGTACTTC.

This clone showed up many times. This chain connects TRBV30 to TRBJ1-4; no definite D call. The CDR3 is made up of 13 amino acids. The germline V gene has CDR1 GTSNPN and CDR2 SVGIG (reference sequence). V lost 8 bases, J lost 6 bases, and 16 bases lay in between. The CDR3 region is CAASEASDEKLFF. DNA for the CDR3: TGTGCCGCCTCTGAGGCCTCGGATGAAAAACTGTTTTTT.

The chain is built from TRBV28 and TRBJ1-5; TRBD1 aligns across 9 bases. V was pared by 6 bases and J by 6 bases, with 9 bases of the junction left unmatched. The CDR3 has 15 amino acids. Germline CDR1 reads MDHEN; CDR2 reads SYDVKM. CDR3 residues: CASRAGTGLGQPQHF. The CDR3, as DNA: TGTGCCAGCAGAGCCGGGACAGGGCTGGGTCAGCCCCAGCATTTT.

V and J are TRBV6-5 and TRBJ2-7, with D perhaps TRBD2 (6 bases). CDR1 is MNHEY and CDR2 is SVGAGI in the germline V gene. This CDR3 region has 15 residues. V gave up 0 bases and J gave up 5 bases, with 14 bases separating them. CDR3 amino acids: CASSYSMRGSNEQYF. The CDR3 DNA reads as TGTGCCAGCAGTTACTCGATGCGGGGATCGAACGAGCAGTACTTC.

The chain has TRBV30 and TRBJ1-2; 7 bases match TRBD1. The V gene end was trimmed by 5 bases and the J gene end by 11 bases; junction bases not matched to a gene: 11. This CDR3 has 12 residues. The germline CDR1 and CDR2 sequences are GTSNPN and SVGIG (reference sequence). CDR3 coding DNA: TGTGCCTGGGACCTGAGACAGGGATCTTACACCTTC. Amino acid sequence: CAWDLRQGSYTF.

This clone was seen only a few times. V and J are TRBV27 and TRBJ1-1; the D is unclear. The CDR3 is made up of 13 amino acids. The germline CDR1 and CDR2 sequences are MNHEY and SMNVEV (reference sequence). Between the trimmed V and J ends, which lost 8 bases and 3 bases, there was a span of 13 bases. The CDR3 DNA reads TGTGCCAGCTCCCTGACCCGGGACACTGAAGCTTTCTTT. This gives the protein CASSLTRDTEAFF.

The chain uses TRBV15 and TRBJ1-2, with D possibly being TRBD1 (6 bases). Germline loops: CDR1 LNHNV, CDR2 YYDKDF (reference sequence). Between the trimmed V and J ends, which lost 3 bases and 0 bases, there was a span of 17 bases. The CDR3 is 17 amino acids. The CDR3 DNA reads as TGTGCCACCAGCAGGAGCCCCCGACAGGAAGCTAACTATGGCTACACCTTC. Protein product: CATSRSPRQEANYGYTF.

The CDR3 reads CASSFRQLNNEQFF. CDR3 nucleotides: TGTGCCAGCAGTTTTAGACAGCTAAACAATGAGCAGTTCTTC. The rearrangement joins TRBV28 to TRBJ2-1; the D gene is possibly TRBD1 (5 bases). Germline V gives CDR1 MDHEN, CDR2 SYDVKM. Trimming shortened V by 3 bases and J by 5 bases, and 11 bases separated the two germline ends. The CDR3 extends over 14 amino acids.

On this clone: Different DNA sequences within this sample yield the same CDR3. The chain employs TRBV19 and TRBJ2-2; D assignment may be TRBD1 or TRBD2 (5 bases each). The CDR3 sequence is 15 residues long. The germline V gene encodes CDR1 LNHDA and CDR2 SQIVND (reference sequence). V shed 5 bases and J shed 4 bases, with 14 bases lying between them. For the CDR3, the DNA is TGTGCCAGTAGTCCAAGTGGGGGAGCCACCGGGGAGCTGTTTTTT. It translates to CASSPSGGATGELFF.

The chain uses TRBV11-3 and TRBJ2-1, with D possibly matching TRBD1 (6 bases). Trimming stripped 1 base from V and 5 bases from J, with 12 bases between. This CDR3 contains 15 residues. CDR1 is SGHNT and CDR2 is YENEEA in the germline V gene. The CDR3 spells CASSLAPGTHNEQFF. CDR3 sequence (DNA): TGTGCCAGCAGCTTAGCTCCGGGGACACACAATGAGCAGTTCTTC.

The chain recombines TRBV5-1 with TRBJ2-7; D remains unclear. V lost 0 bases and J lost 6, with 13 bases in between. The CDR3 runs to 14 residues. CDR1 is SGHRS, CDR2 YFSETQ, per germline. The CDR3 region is CASSLGRQSGEQYF. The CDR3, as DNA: TGCGCCAGCAGCTTGGGCAGGCAATCGGGCGAGCAGTACTTC.

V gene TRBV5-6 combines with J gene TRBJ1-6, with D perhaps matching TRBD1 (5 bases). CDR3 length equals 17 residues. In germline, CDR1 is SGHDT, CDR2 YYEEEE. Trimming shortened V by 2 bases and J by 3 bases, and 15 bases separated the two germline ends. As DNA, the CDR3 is TGTGCCAGCAGCTTCGCCGGGACGTCCGTCTATAATTCACCCCTCCACTTT. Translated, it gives CASSFAGTSVYNSPLHF.

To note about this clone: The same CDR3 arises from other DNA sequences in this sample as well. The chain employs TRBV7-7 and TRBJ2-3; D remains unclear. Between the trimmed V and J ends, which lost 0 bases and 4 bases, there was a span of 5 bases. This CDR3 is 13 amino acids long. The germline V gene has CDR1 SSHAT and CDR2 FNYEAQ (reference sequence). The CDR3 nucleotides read TGTGCCAGCAGCTTAGCGGAAGCAGATACGCAGTATTTT. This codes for CASSLAEADTQYF.